Sequencing of this T cell receptor beta chain was carried out in a study of shared clonotypes between healthy human individuals. Study results and caveats: The genetic and exposure-history diversity represented was limited by few donors.

A note on this clone: Antigen specificity is unknown.

TCRdb keeps only in-frame clones here, not all; method: immunoSEQ multiplex PCR. The sample lists roughly 640,000 clones; roughly 97% were seen once. This clonotype originated in a woman in her twenties or thirties in good health. The source material was naive CD4+ T cells sorted from blood. Subset indicated: CD45RA+ positively selected.

The CDR3 spells CASSTAGEIETQYF. Here the CDR3 DNA reads TGTGCCAGCAGTACGGCCGGGGAGATAGAGACCCAGTACTTC. The chain couples TRBV28 to TRBJ2-5, with a tentative D call TRBD2 (5 bases). V shed 5 bases and J shed 4 bases, with 14 bases lying between them. This CDR3 has 14 amino acids. CDR1 and CDR2 (germline): MDHEN, SYDVKM.